The present T cell receptor (beta chain) was sequenced within a study of cytomegalovirus exposure and HLA in healthy donors (dated by TCRdb to about 2017). Notes on the research overall: In an earlier analysis of 550 to 750 of the donors, approximately 260 Gb of sequence data and 95 million to 130 million unique TCR beta sequences from some 170 million T cells were reported. Of the roughly 410 genotyped donors, 75% to 85% were placed in the genetic ancestry cluster associated with self-reported Caucasian donors. The study was designed to test whether signatures of past pathogen exposure could be identified by cataloging public T cell receptors. About five DR-DQ haplotypes were handled as single units for association and clustering, since linkage in the cohort was strong. Donor age, sex, ethnicity and CMV serostatus were collected together with the repertoire data. An earlier analysis of about 620 of the donors applied high-throughput TCR beta sequencing to assess whether each TCR beta V gene segment acted as functional or pseudogenic. Rather than using new phenotypic data, the later analysis identified candidate immune exposures from TCR beta sequences and from how often those sequences occurred across donors. High-throughput TCR immunosequencing, statistical association of individual TCRs with disease status, and machine learning were combined to predict cytomegalovirus infection status. Using immunosequencing, the study profiled T cell repertoires from approximately 700 subjects and related those repertoires to cytomegalovirus serostatus. All discovery cohort repertoires had been generated on a single sequencing platform. A later genetic analysis used genome-wide SNP genotypes for about three fifths of the roughly 700 donors, treating that subset as a discovery cohort. In addition to the first cohort of 666 subjects, a separate validation cohort of 130 or so different subjects was used. About 280 gigabases of sequencing data and 70 million to 100 million unique TCR sequences made up an early release that covered 500 to 650 HLA-typed donors. A later analysis re-examined previously published TCR beta repertoires from about 670 donors and added high-resolution HLA genotyping to investigate patterns of TCR occurrence. Both class I and class II loci were covered by HLA typing, at four-digit resolution. On average, roughly 240,000 unique TCR beta nucleotide sequences were sequenced per donor among 350 to 400 genotyped donors of the cohort, with roughly a sixth of those sequences being non-productive. Typing coverage differed by locus: A, B, C, DRB1 and DQB1 were typed in roughly 620-630 donors, DQA1 in about 500, DPA1 in 606, and DPB1 in just under 490.

What the study reported, not specific to this receptor: Because HLA typing was unavailable for some donors at each locus, only the typed subset was used in association tests. A later analysis found that most CMV-associated TCR beta chains appeared HLA-restricted, with HLA associations seemingly driven largely by CMV exposure. In an earlier analysis of some 500 of the donors, most TCR beta V segments appeared in productive rearrangements about 90% or about 30% of the time, broadly matching IMGT annotations. The sequencing pipeline was judged likely to have produced a cluster of highly shared sequence variants as a technical artifact. The study gave a list of around 170 TCR beta chains associated with cytomegalovirus. Strong co-occurrence of HLA alleles, especially DR and DQ, made assigning TCR associations to individual alleles difficult. Because counts were too low, roughly 17 rarely observed V segments, including chromosome 9 orphons, were left out of the earlier analysis of some 600 of the donors. In a later analysis, several top co-occurrence clusters were reported to appear linked to parvovirus B19, influenza, CMV and Epstein-Barr virus. Only TCR beta chains were sequenced in this cohort, and the absence of alpha or paired-chain data limited detectable features. In a later analysis, the rate of TCR association differed among HLA loci, with DRB1 alleles having the most associated TCRs and HLA-C alleles having the fewest. Sequencing depth was assumed to be roughly uniform across donors in the presence/absence analyses, though that assumption may not hold. Immune exposure information for the cohort was limited to CMV serostatus. Compared with equally common non-associated chains, HLA-associated TCR beta chains in a later analysis were more clonally expanded and had lower generation probabilities. Most TCR sequences were observed very rarely across donors, whereas some public TCRs were present in many individuals. The classifier was reported to diagnose cytomegalovirus status with high specificity and sensitivity in both the original cohort and the validation cohort. A later genetic analysis reported fewer N-insertions in productive TCRs among donors in an Asian-associated ancestry cluster than the roughly 700-donor mean. At a false discovery rate of 0.05, a later analysis linked fewer than 20,000 TCR beta sequences to specific HLA alleles. Linkage disequilibrium might explain the correlated functional status among segregating V segments, but an unknown experimental factor could not be excluded. A few of the identified cytomegalovirus-associated TCR beta chains were confirmed in vitro to be specific for cytomegalovirus antigens. According to the authors, the approach could potentially be generalized to other disease states and immunological phenotypes. A further reported finding was that TCR beta sequences accurately predicted the HLA-A and HLA-B alleles for most subjects in the first cohort. A later genetic analysis associated a missense DCLRE1C variant with V-gene and J-gene trimming of TCR beta chains, and an independent cohort replicated the association.

The cohort comprised some 730 healthy bone marrow donors. Cohort members were all nominally healthy when sampled, although unrecorded immune exposures were likely present. The donor tested CMV seronegative and was one of the 352 seronegative cohort members. Each donor provided a peripheral blood sample, and peripheral blood mononuclear cells were used for TCR beta sequencing. The Qiagen DNeasy Blood Extraction Kit was used to extract genomic DNA from the blood cell samples. In regard to this clone: Its cognate antigen has yet to be identified. One end of the junction fails to match germline, which may point to a read error.

The library was generated by the immunoSEQ multiplex PCR assay. A mixture of 60 forward primers for TCR Vbeta segments and 13 reverse primers for TCR Jbeta segments was used in the multiplex PCR. The CDR3 region of rearranged TCR beta genes was amplified from genomic DNA by a multiplex PCR assay. The amplified TCR beta libraries were sequenced on the Illumina HiSeq System as 87-base-pair reads. Regarding the original processing steps: A later analysis counted 75 million to 100 million unique TCR beta chains across the approximately 700 repertoires, and some 11 million of these chains were shared by at least two donors. To remove PCR and sequencing errors, raw reads were error-corrected and collapsed into unique sequences using a nearest-neighbor algorithm that merged closely related sequences. To assign V, D and J gene segments, CDR3 sequences were aligned to IMGT reference sequences. For a sequence to be retained, at least a six-nucleotide match to both a V gene segment and a J gene segment was required. Rearrangements were classified as productive when the CDR3 lacked stop codons and remained in frame with V and J, and all other rearrangements were classified as non-productive. Following IMGT convention, CDR3 was defined as the stretch from the second conserved V-encoded cysteine up to the conserved J-encoded phenylalanine. The earlier analysis of about 570 of the donors excluded any sequence lacking an unambiguous match to a single V gene segment. An earlier analysis of 587 of the donors classified V segments as functional when productive rearrangements were above 56.7% and as segregating when the standard deviation between donors was above 5%. To diagnose cytomegalovirus status from the catalog of TCR beta chain sequences, a statistical classification framework was built. V and J gene assignment, in a later analysis, came from comparing TCR nucleotide sequences with IMGT/GENE-DB human TR gene sequences. In a later analysis, CDR3 sequences and most-parsimonious VDJ recombination scenarios were assigned using the TCRdist pipeline. In a later analysis, every TCR beta chain was defined by the combination of its CDR3 amino acid sequence and its V-gene family, and reads without a unique V-gene family were dropped. In a later analysis, 450 to 600 highly shared, low-generation-probability nucleotide sequences were removed to address suspected cross-contamination and a sequencing artifact. A later analysis calculated a clonal expansion index for each public chain from normalized within-repertoire ranks of inferred template counts. A later analysis computed generation probabilities with a VDJ recombination model fitted to out-of-frame rearrangements, and checked the results against IGoR. In a later analysis, TCR-TCR, TCR-HLA and TCR-CMV co-occurrence was scored with hypergeometric tests, and a repertoire-size bias correction was applied to TCR pairs. In a later analysis, false discovery rates were estimated by permuting HLA or CMV assignments 20 times. A later analysis grouped co-occurring TCRs with DBSCAN, adding TCRdist sequence similarity when clustering within HLA-allele-positive subsets. For co-occurrence clustering, repertoires with fewer than 30,000 or more than 120,000 public chains were excluded, along with roughly five repertoires with anomalous nucleotide sharing. TCRdb re-hosts the immuneACCESS table, in-frame sequences only. Its copies lack some clones; in the studies checked, an unresolved V gene accounts for under half of them, and the cause for the rest is not known. The V and J calls and clone size come from that table; D and trimming were worked out from the DNA. Here the sample has about 97,000 clones; about 70% occur a single time. Around 1.9% of the sample comes from the top ten.

The TCR originated in a woman in her thirties or forties in good health and CMV-seronegative. The source material was PBMCs.

Here is the DNA: TGTGCCAGCAGAGAAGCGCGTTTTACCCGGGAGGGCGAGCAGTACTTC. This yields the protein CASREARFTREGEQYF. The chain employs TRBV6-1 and TRBJ2-7; a stretch of 8 junction bases matches TRBD2. The germline V gene specifies MNHNS as CDR1 and SASEGT as CDR2. The CDR3 measures 16 amino acids from cysteine to phenylalanine. The DNA shown is the 48-base CDR3, in frame from base 1.